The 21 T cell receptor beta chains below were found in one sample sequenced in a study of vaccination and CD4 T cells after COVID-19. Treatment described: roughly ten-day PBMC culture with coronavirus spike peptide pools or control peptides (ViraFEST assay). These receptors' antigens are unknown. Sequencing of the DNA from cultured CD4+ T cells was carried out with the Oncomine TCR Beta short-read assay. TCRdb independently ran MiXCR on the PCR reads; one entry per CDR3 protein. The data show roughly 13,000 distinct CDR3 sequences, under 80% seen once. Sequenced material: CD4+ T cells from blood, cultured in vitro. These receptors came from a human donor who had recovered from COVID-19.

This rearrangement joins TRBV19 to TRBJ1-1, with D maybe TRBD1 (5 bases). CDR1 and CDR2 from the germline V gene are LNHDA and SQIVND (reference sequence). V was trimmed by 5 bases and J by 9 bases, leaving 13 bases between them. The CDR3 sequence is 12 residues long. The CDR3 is CASSLWGTKAFF. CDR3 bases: TGTGCCAGTAGTTTATGGGGGACTAAAGCTTTCTTT.

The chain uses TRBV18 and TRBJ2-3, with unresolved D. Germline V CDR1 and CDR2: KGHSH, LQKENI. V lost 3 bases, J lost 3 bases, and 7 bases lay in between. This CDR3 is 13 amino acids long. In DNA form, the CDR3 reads TGTGCCAGCTCACCCGCCCAAACAGATACGCAGTATTTT. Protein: CASSPAQTDTQYF.

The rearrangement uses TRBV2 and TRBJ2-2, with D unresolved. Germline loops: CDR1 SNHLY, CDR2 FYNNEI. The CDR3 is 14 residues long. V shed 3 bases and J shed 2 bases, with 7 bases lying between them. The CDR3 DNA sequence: TGTGCCAGCAGTGAGGGCAGTAACACCGGGGAGCTGTTTTTT. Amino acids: CASSEGSNTGELFF.

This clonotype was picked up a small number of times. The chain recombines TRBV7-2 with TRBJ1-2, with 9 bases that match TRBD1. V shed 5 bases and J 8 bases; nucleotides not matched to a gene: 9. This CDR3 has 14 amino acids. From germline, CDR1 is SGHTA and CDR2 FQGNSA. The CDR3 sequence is CASSGGTGKRGYTF. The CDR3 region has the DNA TGTGCCAGCAGCGGGGGGACAGGGAAGAGGGGCTACACCTTC.

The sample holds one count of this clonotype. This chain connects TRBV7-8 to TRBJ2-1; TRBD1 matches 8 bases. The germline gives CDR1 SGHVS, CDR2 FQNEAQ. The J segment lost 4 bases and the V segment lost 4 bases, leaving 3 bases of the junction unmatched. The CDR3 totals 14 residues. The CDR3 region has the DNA TGTGCCAGCAGCTACCGGGACAGGTACAATGAGCAGTTCTTC. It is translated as CASSYRDRYNEQFF.

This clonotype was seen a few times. Written as DNA, the CDR3 is TGTGCCAGTAGTACCGATACAGCGGGTAGCAATGAAAAACTGTTTTTT. Its protein is CASSTDTAGSNEKLFF. The rearrangement joins TRBV19 to TRBJ1-4; the D is unclear. V gave up 4 bases and J gave up 5 bases, with 17 bases separating them. Germline CDR1 is LNHDA and CDR2 is SQIVND (reference sequence). The CDR3 covers 16 residues.

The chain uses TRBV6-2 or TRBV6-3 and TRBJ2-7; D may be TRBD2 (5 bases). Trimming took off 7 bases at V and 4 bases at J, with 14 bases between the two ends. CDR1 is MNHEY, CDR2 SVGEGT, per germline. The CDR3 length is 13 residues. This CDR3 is CASMAASRYEQYF. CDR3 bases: TGTGCCAGCATGGCCGCTAGCAGGTACGAGCAGTACTTC.

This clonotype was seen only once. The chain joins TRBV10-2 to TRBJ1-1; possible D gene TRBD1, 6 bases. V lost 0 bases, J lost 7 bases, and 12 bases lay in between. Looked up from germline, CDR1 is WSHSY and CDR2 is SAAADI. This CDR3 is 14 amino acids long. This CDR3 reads CASSESQGGSEAFF. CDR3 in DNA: TGCGCCAGCAGTGAGTCACAGGGTGGGAGTGAAGCTTTCTTT.

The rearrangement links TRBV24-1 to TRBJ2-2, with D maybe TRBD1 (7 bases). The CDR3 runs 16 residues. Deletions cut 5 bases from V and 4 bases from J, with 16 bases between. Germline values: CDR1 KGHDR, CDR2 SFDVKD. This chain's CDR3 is CATSGQGGFFTGELFF. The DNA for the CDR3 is TGTGCCACCAGTGGACAGGGAGGCTTTTTCACCGGGGAGCTGTTTTTT.

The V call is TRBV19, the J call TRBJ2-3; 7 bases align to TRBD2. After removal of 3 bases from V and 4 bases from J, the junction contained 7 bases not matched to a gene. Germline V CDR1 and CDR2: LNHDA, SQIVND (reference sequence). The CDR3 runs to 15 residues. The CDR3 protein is CASSISGEGSDTQYF. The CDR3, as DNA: TGTGCCAGTAGTATCTCGGGGGAGGGCTCAGATACGCAGTATTTT.

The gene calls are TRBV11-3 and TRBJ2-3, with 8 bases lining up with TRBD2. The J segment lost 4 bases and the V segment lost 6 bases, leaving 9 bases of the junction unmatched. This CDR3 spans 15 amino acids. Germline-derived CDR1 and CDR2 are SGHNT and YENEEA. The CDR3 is CASSLIAGTSDTQYF. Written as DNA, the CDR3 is TGTGCCAGCAGTCTAATAGCGGGAACGTCAGATACGCAGTATTTT.

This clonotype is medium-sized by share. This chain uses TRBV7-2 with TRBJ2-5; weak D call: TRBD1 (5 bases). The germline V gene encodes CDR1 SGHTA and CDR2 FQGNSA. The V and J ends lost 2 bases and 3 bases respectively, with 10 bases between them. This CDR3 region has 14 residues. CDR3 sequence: CASSLRGREETQYF. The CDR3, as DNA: TGTGCCAGCAGCTTAAGGGGAAGAGAAGAGACCCAGTACTTC.

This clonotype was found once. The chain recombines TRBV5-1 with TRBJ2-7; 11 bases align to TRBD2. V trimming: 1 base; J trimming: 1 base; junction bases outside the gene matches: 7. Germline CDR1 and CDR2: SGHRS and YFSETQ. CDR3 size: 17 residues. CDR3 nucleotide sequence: TGCGCCAGCAGCTTGATAGCGGGGGGGCCGGGGTCCTACGAGCAGTACTTC. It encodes CASSLIAGGPGSYEQYF. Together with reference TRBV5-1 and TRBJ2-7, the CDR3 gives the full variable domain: KAGVTQTPRYLIKTRGQQVTLSCSPISGHRSVSWYQQTPGQGLQFLFEYFSETQRNKGNFPGRFSGRQFSNSRSEMNVSTLELGDSALYLCASSLIAGGPGSYEQYFGPGTRLTVT.

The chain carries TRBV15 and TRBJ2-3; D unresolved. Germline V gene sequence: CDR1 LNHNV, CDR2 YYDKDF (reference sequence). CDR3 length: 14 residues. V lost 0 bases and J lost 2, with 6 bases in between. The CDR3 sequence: CATSRDTATDTQYF. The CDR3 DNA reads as TGTGCCACCAGCAGAGATACAGCCACAGATACGCAGTATTTT.

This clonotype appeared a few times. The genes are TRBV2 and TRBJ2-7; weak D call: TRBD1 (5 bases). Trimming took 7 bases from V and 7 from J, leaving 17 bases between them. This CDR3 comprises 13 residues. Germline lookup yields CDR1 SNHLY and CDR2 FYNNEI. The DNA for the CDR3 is TGTGCCAGCATCACAGGCCGGCCTAGGGAGCAGTACTTC. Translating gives CASITGRPREQYF.

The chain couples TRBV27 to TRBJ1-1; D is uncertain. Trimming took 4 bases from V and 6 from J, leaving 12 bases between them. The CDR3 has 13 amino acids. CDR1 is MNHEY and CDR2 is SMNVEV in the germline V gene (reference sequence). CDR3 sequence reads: CASSSRGVAEAFF. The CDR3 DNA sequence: TGTGCCAGCAGTTCCCGAGGTGTCGCTGAAGCTTTCTTT.

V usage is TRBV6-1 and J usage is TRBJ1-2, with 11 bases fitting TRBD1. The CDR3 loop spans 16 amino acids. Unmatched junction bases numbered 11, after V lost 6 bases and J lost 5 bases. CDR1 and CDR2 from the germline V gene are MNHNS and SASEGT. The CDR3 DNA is TGTGCCAGCAGCTCCGGACAGGGGGCATTGAGTTATGGCTACACCTTC. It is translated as CASSSGQGALSYGYTF.

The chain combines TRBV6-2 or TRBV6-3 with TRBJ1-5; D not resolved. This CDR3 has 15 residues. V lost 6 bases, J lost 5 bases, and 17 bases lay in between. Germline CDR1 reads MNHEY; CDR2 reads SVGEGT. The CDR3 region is CASRNPGRSDQPQHF. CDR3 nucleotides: TGTGCCAGCAGAAACCCGGGCAGGTCTGATCAGCCCCAGCATTTT.

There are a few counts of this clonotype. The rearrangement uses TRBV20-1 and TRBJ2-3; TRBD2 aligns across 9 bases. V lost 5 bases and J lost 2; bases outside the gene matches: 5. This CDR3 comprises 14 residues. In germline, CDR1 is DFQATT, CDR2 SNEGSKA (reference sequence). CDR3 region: CSASAGGSTDTQYF. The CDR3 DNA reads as TGCAGTGCTTCAGCGGGAGGCTCCACAGATACGCAGTATTTT.

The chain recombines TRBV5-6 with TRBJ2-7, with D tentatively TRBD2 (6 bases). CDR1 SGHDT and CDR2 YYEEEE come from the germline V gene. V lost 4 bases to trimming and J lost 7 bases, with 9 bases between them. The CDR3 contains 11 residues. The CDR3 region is CASSRGGEQYF. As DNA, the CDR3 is TGTGCCAGCAGCCGAGGAGGGGAGCAGTACTTC. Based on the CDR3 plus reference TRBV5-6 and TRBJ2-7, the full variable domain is DAGVTQSPTHLIKTRGQQVTLRCSPKSGHDTVSWYQQALGQGPQFIFQYYEEEERQRGNFPDRFSGHQFPNYSSELNVNALLLGDSALYLCASSRGGEQYFGPGTRLTVT.

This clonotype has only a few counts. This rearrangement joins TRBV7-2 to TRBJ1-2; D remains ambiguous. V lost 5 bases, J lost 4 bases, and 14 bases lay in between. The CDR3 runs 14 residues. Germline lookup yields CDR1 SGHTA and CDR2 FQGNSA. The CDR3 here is CASSPSGSGYGYTF. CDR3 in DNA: TGTGCCAGCAGCCCCTCGGGGTCCGGCTATGGCTACACCTTC.